This TCR beta chain was sequenced for a study of blood T cell repertoires in COVID-19. In the study overall: The study drew acute and convalescent COVID-19 samples from the United States, Italy and Spain. The analysed material was cDNA or gDNA that came from T cells, B-cell-depleted T cells, or PBMCs.

This CDR3 has 16 amino acids. With 6 bases removed from V and 1 base from J, the gap between germline ends came to 15 bases. Germline V gene data show CDR1 as MNHNY and CDR2 as SVGAGI (reference sequence). Per the study methods: Amplification with reference gene primers provided the estimates of nucleated cell counts. Sequencing used immunoSEQ multiplex PCR; TCRdb keeps in-frame clones, though not all of them. The DNA gave D and trimming, while V, J and clone size come from that table. Of 130,000 to 150,000 clones listed, around nine tenths are singletons. The chain employs TRBV6-6 and TRBJ2-2, with a weak D call TRBD2 (5 bases). This clonotype was sampled from a man aged 50-59 years with active or convalescent COVID-19. Sequencing was carried out using peripheral blood. The CDR3 loop reads CASSVGLTLNTGELFF. The CDR3, as DNA: TGTGCCAGCAGCGTCGGACTTACTTTGAACACCGGGGAGCTGTTTTTT.